The clone carrying this T cell receptor beta chain was counted many times. This record belongs to a study of T cells in Graves' hyperthyroidism and ophthalmopathy. The CDR3 length is 15 residues. V shed 5 bases, J shed 6 bases, and the junction held 11 bases outside the gene matches. Template material for amplifying TCR beta CDR3 regions consisted of RNA transcripts. First-round RT-PCR of the TCR CDR3 relied on the HTBI primer set. A single record per CDR3 protein comes from TCRdb applying MiXCR to the multiplex PCR reads. The sample lists around 490,000 distinct CDR3 sequences; 15% to 20% were seen once.

J is TRBJ1-2 and V is TRBV12-3 or TRBV12-4; 8 bases are shared with TRBD1. The TCR originated in a man aged 40-49 years with Graves' ophthalmopathy. The sample consisted of blood. CDR3 residues: CASSPRAGQGHGYTF. The CDR3 region has the DNA TGTGCCAGCAGTCCTCGAGCCGGACAGGGTCATGGCTACACCTTC.